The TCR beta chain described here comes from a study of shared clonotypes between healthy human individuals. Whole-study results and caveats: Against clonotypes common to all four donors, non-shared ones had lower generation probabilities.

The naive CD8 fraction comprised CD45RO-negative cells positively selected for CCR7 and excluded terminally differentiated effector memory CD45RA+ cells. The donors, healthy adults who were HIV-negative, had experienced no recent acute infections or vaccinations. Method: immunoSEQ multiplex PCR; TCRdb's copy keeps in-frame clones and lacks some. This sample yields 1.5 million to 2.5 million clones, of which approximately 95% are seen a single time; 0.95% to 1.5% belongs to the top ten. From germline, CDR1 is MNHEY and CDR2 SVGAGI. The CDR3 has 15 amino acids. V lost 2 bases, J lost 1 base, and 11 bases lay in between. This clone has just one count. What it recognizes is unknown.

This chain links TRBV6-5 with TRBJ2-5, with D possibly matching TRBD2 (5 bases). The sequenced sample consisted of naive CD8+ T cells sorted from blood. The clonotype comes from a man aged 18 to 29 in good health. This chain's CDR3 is CASSYRADGQETQYF. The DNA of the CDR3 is TGTGCCAGCAGTTACAGAGCGGACGGCCAAGAGACCCAGTACTTC.